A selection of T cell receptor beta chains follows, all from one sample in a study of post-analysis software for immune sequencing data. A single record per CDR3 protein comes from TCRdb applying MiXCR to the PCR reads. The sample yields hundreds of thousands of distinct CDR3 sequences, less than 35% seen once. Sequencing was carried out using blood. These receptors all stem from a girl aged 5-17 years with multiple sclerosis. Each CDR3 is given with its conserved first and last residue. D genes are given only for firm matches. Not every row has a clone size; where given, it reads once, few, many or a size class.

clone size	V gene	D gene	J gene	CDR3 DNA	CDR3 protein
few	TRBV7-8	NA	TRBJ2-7	TGTGCCAGCAATCCAACGAGGCAGGGAAGCTCCTACGAGCAGTACTTC	CASNPTRQGSSYEQYF
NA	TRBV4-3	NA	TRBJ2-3	TGCGCCAGCAGCCTAGGGACTGGTTGGGATACGCAGTATTTT	CASSLGTGWDTQYF
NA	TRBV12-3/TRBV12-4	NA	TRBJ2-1	TGTGCCAGCAGTATTTTTGTTAGCTACAATGAGCAGTTCTTC	CASSIFVSYNEQFF
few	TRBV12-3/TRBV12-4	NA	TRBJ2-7	TGTGCCAGCAGTTTAGCCCGACTGAGACTCTACGAGCAGTACTTC	CASSLARLRLYEQYF
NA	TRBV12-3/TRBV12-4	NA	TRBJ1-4	TGTGCCAGCAGTTTGATGCCACCAACTAATGAAAAACTGTTTTTT	CASSLMPPTNEKLFF
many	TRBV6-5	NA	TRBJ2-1	TGTGCCAGCAGTCCCCAGGGCAATGAGCAGTTCTTC	CASSPQGNEQFF
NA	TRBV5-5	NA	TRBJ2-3	TGTGCCAGCAGCTTGGAGGCCAGGGGCGCCACGGTGACAGATACGCAGTATTTT	CASSLEARGATVTDTQYF
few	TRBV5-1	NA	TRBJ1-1	TGCGCCAGCAGCTTATGGAGGGGACCGAACACTGAAGCTTTCTTT	CASSLWRGPNTEAFF
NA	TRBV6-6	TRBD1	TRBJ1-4	TGTGCCAGCACCAGAACAGGGGCAACTAATGAAAAACTGTTTTTT	CASTRTGATNEKLFF
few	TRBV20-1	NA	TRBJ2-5	TGCAGTGCCTCTACGGGGTTACCCCCGGAGACCCAGTACTTC	CSASTGLPPETQYF
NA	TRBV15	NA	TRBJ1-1	TGTGCCACCAGCAGAGATAACAGGAACACTGAAGCTTTCTTT	CATSRDNRNTEAFF
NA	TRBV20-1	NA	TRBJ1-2	TGCAGTGCTAGCCACACGGCAGGGACGTGGGGCTACACCTTC	CSASHTAGTWGYTF
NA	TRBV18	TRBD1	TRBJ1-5	TGTGCCAGCTCTCGGACAGGCCATAGCAATCAGCCCCAGCATTTT	CASSRTGHSNQPQHF
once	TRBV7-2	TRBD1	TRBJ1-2	TGTGCCAGCAGCTTCGCGGGGACAGGGGGCGATTCCGATGGCCACACCTTC	CASSFAGTGGDSDGHTF
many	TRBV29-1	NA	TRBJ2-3	TGCAGCTCATCGGGCAGGGGTGTGGATACGCAGTATTTT	CSSSGRGVDTQYF
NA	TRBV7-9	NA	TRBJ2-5	TGTGCCTGCAGCTTAACAGAAGAGACCCAGTACTTC	CACSLTEETQYF
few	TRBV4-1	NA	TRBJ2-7	TGCGCCAGCAGCCAGGGGAAGAGCTCCTACGAGCAGTACTTC	CASSQGKSSYEQYF
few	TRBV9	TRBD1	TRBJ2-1	TGTGCCAGCAGCGACCGGGACAGGGGGCGCTGGGAGCAGTTCTTC	CASSDRDRGRWEQFF
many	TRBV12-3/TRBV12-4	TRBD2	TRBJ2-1	TGTGCCAGCAGTCTCGGGGGACTATCCTACAATGAGCAGTTCTTC	CASSLGGLSYNEQFF
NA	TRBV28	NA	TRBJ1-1	TGTGCCAGCAGTTTGGACTCCGGGACGGCTCATCGGACAGCTTTCTTT	CASSLDSGTAHRTAFF
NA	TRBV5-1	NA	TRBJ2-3	TGCGCCAGCAGCTTTTCGACAGGAGAAGATACGCAGTATTTT	CASSFSTGEDTQYF
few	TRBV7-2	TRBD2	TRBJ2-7	TGTGCCAGCAGCTCTGATCCGGGACTAGCGGGGGTGACTTCAGCCTACGAGCAGTACTTC	CASSSDPGLAGVTSAYEQYF
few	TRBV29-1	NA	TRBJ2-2	TGCAGCGTCAGGGACATCGGCGGGGAGCTGTTTTTT	CSVRDIGGELFF
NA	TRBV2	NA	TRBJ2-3	TGTGCCAGCAGTGACAGCACTAGCACAGATACGCAGTATTTT	CASSDSTSTDTQYF
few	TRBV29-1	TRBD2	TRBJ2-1	TGCAGCGCCTGGACTAGCGGTTACAATGAGCAGTTCTTC	CSAWTSGYNEQFF
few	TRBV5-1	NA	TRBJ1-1	TGCGCCAGCAGCCCAGGCCTTGGGGCTGAAGCTTTCTTT	CASSPGLGAEAFF
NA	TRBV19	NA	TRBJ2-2	TGTGCCAGTAGCACCTCGACGGTTTTCGGGGAGCTGTTTTTT	CASSTSTVFGELFF